These 17 T cell receptor beta chains came from one sample sequenced in a study of somatic mutations in cytotoxic T cells in rheumatoid arthritis. Profiled with immunoSEQ multiplex PCR; TCRdb holds only in-frame clones, not every one. This sample has approximately 20,000 clones, with around 86% found just once. The sequenced sample consisted of CD8+ T cells sorted from blood. The source of these receptors is a man aged 18 to 35 with rheumatoid arthritis.

V gene TRBV10-1 combines with J gene TRBJ2-3; 8 bases match TRBD1. In germline, CDR1 is WNHNN, CDR2 SYGVQD (reference sequence). The CDR3 is 13 residues long. The V and J ends lost 7 bases and 5 bases, in that order; junction bases with no gene match: 5. The CDR3 DNA reads TGCGCCAGCACCCAGGGGGCGCAAGATACGCAGTATTTT. Its protein product is CASTQGAQDTQYF.

This clone was detected once. The DNA of the CDR3 is TGTGCCAGCAGCCCCCCGGTTGGCGCGAGGACCGGGGAGCTGTTTTTT. Protein: CASSPPVGARTGELFF. The chain couples TRBV14 to TRBJ2-2; D unclear. V gave up 4 bases and J gave up 5 bases, with 17 bases separating them. Germline V gene data show CDR1 as SGHDN and CDR2 as FVKESK. The CDR3 is made up of 16 amino acids.

This clone is a singleton in its sample. The chain carries TRBV27 and TRBJ2-7; TRBD1 matches 9 bases. J lost 6 bases, V lost 0 bases, and 3 bases had no gene match. From germline, CDR1 is MNHEY and CDR2 SMNVEV (reference sequence). This CDR3 has 14 amino acids. The CDR3, as DNA: TGTGCCAGCAGTTTATCCGGGACAGGGACCGAGCAGTACTTC. The encoded protein is CASSLSGTGTEQYF.

This clone was seen only a few times. This chain connects TRBV4-2 to TRBJ1-1; D ambiguous. CDR3 length: 15 amino acids. Germline CDR1 and CDR2: LGHNA and YNFKEQ. V dropped 1 base and J dropped 1 base, with 10 bases sitting between them. CDR3 region: CASSQVLGWNTEAFF. The CDR3 nucleotides are TGTGCCAGCAGCCAAGTCTTAGGCTGGAACACTGAAGCTTTCTTT.

The V call is TRBV5-4, the J call TRBJ1-2; D remains unclear. V was cut by 9 bases and J by 5 bases, with 20 bases left in between. Germline CDR1 reads SGHNT; CDR2 reads YYREEE (reference sequence). The CDR3 is 14 amino acids. The CDR3 loop is CATSKWWADYGYTF. The CDR3 bases are TGTGCCACTTCAAAGTGGTGGGCGGATTATGGCTACACCTTC. Based on the CDR3 plus reference TRBV5-4 and TRBJ1-2, the full variable domain is ETGVTQSPTHLIKTRGQQVTLRCSSQSGHNTVSWYQQALGQGPQFIFQYYREEENGRGNFPPRFSGLQFPNYSSELNVNALELDDSALYLCATSKWWADYGYTFGSGTRLTVV.

This sequence joins TRBV27 and TRBJ1-1; a possible D gene is TRBD1 (6 bases). The CDR3 is 16 residues long. From germline, CDR1 is MNHEY and CDR2 SMNVEV (reference sequence). V lost 6 bases to trimming and J lost 2 bases, with 19 bases between them. In nucleotides, the CDR3 is TGTGCCAGCAGCCCAGTGGGGGGCACCTTTAACACTGAAGCTTTCTTT. It translates to CASSPVGGTFNTEAFF.

V is TRBV11-2 and J is TRBJ1-1; no reliable D call. V lost 1 base, J lost 5 bases, and 11 bases lay in between. Germline CDR1 SGHAT, CDR2 FQNNGV. This CDR3 spans 14 amino acids. The CDR3 loop reads CASSLGTVRTEAFF. CDR3 sequence (DNA): TGTGCCAGCAGCTTAGGTACTGTTCGGACTGAAGCTTTCTTT.

This chain's CDR3 is CASSQDIVPQHF. DNA for the CDR3: TGTGCCAGCAGCCAAGATATCGTTCCCCAGCATTTT. The gene calls are TRBV4-2 and TRBJ1-5; D ambiguous. CDR1 is LGHNA, CDR2 YNFKEQ, per germline. Between the trimmed V and J ends, which lost 0 bases and 10 bases, there was a span of 7 bases. The CDR3 has 12 amino acids.

The chain uses TRBV4-1 and TRBJ1-6; no definite D call. Germline V lookup: CDR1 MGHRA, CDR2 YSYEKL. The CDR3 extends over 14 amino acids. V lost 4 bases and J lost 8, with 12 bases in between. In DNA, the CDR3 is TGCGCCAGCAGCCCAGTTCCCCCAGATTCACCCCTCCACTTT. Residues: CASSPVPPDSPLHF.

The chain recombines TRBV7-6 with TRBJ2-7, with D perhaps matching TRBD1 or TRBD2 (6 bases each). CDR1 is SGHVS, CDR2 FNYEAQ, per germline. V lost 3 bases, J lost 0 bases, and 9 bases lay in between. This CDR3 spans 14 amino acids. CDR3 sequence reads: CASSFRGPSYEQYF. The CDR3 DNA is TGTGCCAGCAGCTTTCGGGGGCCCTCCTACGAGCAGTACTTC.

This rearrangement joins TRBV7-9 to TRBJ2-5; a possible D gene is TRBD1 (5 bases). The CDR3 runs to 13 residues. Per the germline V gene, CDR1 is SEHNR and CDR2 is FQNEAQ (reference sequence). The V end lost 4 bases, the J end lost 0 bases, and 6 bases lay between the germline ends. CDR3 sequence: CASSWTHQETQYF. Here the CDR3 DNA reads TGTGCCAGCAGCTGGACACACCAAGAGACCCAGTACTTC.

The chain joins TRBV6-1 to TRBJ2-5; D may match TRBD1 or TRBD2 (5 bases each). The DNA matches TRBJ2-7 better at its end, which makes the J call doubtful. The CDR3 is 15 residues long. Germline V CDR1 and CDR2: MNHNS, SASEGT. CDR3 amino acids: CASSERVGRGYEQYF. DNA for the CDR3: TGTGCCAGCAGTGAAAGGGTGGGACGAGGCTACGAGCAGTACTTC.

The chain recombines TRBV14 with TRBJ2-3; possibly TRBD2 for D (5 bases). This CDR3 spans 16 amino acids. Trimming stripped 5 bases from V and 0 bases from J, with 15 bases between. From germline, CDR1 is SGHDN and CDR2 FVKESK. The CDR3 here is CASSSLGASSTDTQYF. Written as DNA, the CDR3 is TGTGCCAGCAGCTCCCTGGGAGCTTCTAGCACAGATACGCAGTATTTT.

The CDR3 sequence: CASSVPGSWTDTQYF. CDR3 nucleotides: TGTGCCAGCAGCGTACCGGGCTCGTGGACAGATACGCAGTATTTT. This sequence joins TRBV25-1 and TRBJ2-3; the D is unclear. The CDR3 is 15 amino acids. CDR1 MGHDK and CDR2 SYGVNS come from the germline V gene. The ends were cut back, 6 bases at V and 3 bases at J, with 16 bases in the middle.

The chain couples TRBV12-5 to TRBJ2-7; TRBD2 aligns across 13 bases. Trimming cost V 1 base and J 3 bases; bases outside gene matches: 3. There are 16 residues in the CDR3. Germline CDR1 and CDR2: LGHNT and FRNRAP. The CDR3 loop is CASGLGGTSGVYEQYF. In nucleotides, the CDR3 is TGTGCTAGTGGTTTGGGGGGGACTAGCGGGGTCTACGAGCAGTACTTC.

This clone came up once. The chain carries TRBV6-1 and TRBJ1-4; 7 bases agree with TRBD1. Germline V lookup: CDR1 MNHNS, CDR2 SASEGT. There are 14 residues in the CDR3. Unmatched junction bases numbered 9, after V lost 4 bases and J lost 10 bases. The CDR3 sequence is CASSGRQGRGKLFF. CDR3 sequence (DNA): TGTGCCAGCAGTGGCCGACAGGGTCGGGGAAAACTGTTTTTT.

The chain joins TRBV6-6 to TRBJ1-3; D is unresolved. Germline loops: CDR1 MNHNY, CDR2 SVGAGI (reference sequence). The CDR3 has 15 residues. V was shortened by 7 bases and J by 0 bases, with 13 bases between the two germline ends. This CDR3 reads CASMRQWNSGNTIYF. The CDR3 region has the DNA TGTGCCAGCATGAGACAATGGAACTCTGGAAACACCATATATTTT.